Listed below are T cell receptor beta chains from one sample, sequenced in a study of T-cell reconstitution after alpha-beta-depleted transplantation in children. TCRdb reprocessed the PCR reads with MiXCR, giving one entry per CDR3 protein. The sample consists of 400,000 to 500,000 distinct CDR3 sequences, approximately 10% of them appearing once. Material: PBMCs from the stem cell graft donor, obtained from the stem cell graft. Receptors were obtained from a human donor who donated a stem cell graft to a child with acute myeloid leukemia. Each CDR3 is given with its conserved first and last residue. Each record gives: V gene, J gene, D gene, clone size, CDR3 DNA, CDR3 protein. A D gene is named only where the DNA matches it firmly. Clone size is stated in some rows and not others, as once, few, many or a class when expanded.

>TRBV20-1|TRBJ2-5|TRBD1|NA
TGCAGTGCTGGAGGGACAGGGCAAATACAGACCCAGTACTTC
CSAGGTGQIQTQYF
>TRBV5-8|TRBJ2-1|TRBD2|NA
TGTGCCAGCAGGACCAGTAGCGGGAGTCCCTACAATGAGCAGTTCTTC
CASRTSSGSPYNEQFF
>TRBV6-5|TRBJ2-3|TRBD2|NA
TGTGCCAGCAGTTACTTTACTAGCGGGAGCGTCGATAGCACAGATACGCAGTATTTT
CASSYFTSGSVDSTDTQYF
>TRBV12-5|TRBJ1-6|TRBD1|NA
TGTGCTAGTGGTTTGGCCGGGACAGGGTTGAATTCACCCCTCCACTTT
CASGLAGTGLNSPLHF
>TRBV3-1|TRBJ2-1|TRBD2|NA
TGTGCCAGCAGCGATAGCGGGAGAGTCAATGAGCAGTTCTTC
CASSDSGRVNEQFF
>TRBV19|TRBJ1-1|NA|NA
TGTGCCAGTAAATCAGGGAACACTGAAGCTTTCTTT
CASKSGNTEAFF
>TRBV7-9|TRBJ1-6|NA|few
TGTGCCAGCAGCTTAGATCAGATTTATAATTCCCCCCTCCACTTT
CASSLDQIYNSPLHF
>TRBV9|TRBJ1-1|TRBD1|many
TGTGCCAGCAGCGTAGATGGGACAGAGAACACTGAAGCTTTCTTT
CASSVDGTENTEAFF
>TRBV18|TRBJ1-4|NA|NA
TGTGTCAGCTCACGGGGACACAATGAAAAACTGTTTTTT
CVSSRGHNEKLFF
>TRBV20-1|TRBJ2-1|NA|few
TGCAGTGCTAGTGTGGCCGTCTCCTACAATGAGCAGTTCTTC
CSASVAVSYNEQFF
>TRBV7-6|TRBJ2-7|TRBD1|many
TGTGCCAGCAGCTTGAGGGGACAGGGAAGTTACGAGCAGTACTTC
CASSLRGQGSYEQYF
>TRBV5-1|TRBJ1-1|NA|NA
TGCGCCAGCAGCTCCCACGTCGGGACTGAAGCTTTCTTT
CASSSHVGTEAFF
>TRBV9|TRBJ2-2|NA|few
TGTGCCAGCAGCGACCGCAGGGGAGCCGGGGAGCTGTTTTTT
CASSDRRGAGELFF
>TRBV20-1|TRBJ2-3|TRBD1|many
TGCAGTGCTAGCGGGACAGATAGCACAGATACGCAGTATTTT
CSASGTDSTDTQYF
>TRBV7-2|TRBJ2-2|NA|many
TGTGCCAGCAGCTTTCGAGTGCTGGAAAACACCGGGGAGCTGTTTTTT
CASSFRVLENTGELFF
>TRBV6-1|TRBJ2-4|TRBD2|NA
TGTGCCAGCAGGGCTAGCGGGGGGCCTCAGTACTTC
CASRASGGPQYF
>TRBV7-2|TRBJ1-3|NA|many
TGTGCCAGCAGCTTAGTAAGAGGAAACACCATATATTTT
CASSLVRGNTIYF
>TRBV2|TRBJ2-1|NA|few
TGTGCCAGCAAGAAGGAGACCTCCTCCTACAATGAGCAGTTCTTC
CASKKETSSYNEQFF